These 27 T cell receptor beta chains originate from one sample sequenced in a study of CD8 T cells in ankylosing spondylitis. Which antigens these TCRs recognize remains unknown. Study findings and constraints: A TCR beta motif made of fewer than ten highly homologous variants seemed typical of ankylosing spondylitis blood.

TCRdb reprocessed the 5' RACE reads with MiXCR, giving one entry per CDR3 protein. The sample consists of some 140,000 distinct CDR3 sequences, roughly 15% of them appearing once. Sequencing was carried out using blood, either unsorted or a sorted T cell fraction (not recorded which). All receptors come from a male donor with ankylosing spondylitis.

This clonotype was observed a few times. CDR3 region: CASSSSSLSRDEQFF. As DNA, the CDR3 is TGTGCCAGCAGCTCCAGCTCGCTTTCCCGCGATGAGCAGTTCTTC. The genes are TRBV7-3 and TRBJ2-1; D is unclear. The CDR3 has 15 amino acids. Germline loops: CDR1 SGHTA, CDR2 FQGTGA. The V end lost 4 bases, the J end lost 8 bases, and 18 bases lay between the germline ends.

The V gene is TRBV15, the J gene TRBJ2-1, with TRBD1 matching 7 bases. This CDR3 comprises 13 residues. V shed 5 bases, J shed 6 bases, and the junction held 4 bases outside the gene matches. The germline V gene encodes CDR1 LNHNV and CDR2 YYDKDF (reference sequence). The CDR3 region is CATSLYRGNEQFF. The CDR3 bases are TGTGCCACCAGCTTGTACAGGGGCAATGAGCAGTTCTTC.

The J gene is TRBJ2-1, the V gene TRBV5-1; TRBD1 matches 9 bases. Unmatched junction bases numbered 7, after V lost 4 bases and J lost 2 bases. The germline CDR1 and CDR2 sequences are SGHRS and YFSETQ. CDR3 length equals 16 residues. CDR3 DNA: TGCGCCAGCAGCGGGGGACAGGGTGGCACCTACAATGAGCAGTTCTTC. This codes for CASSGGQGGTYNEQFF.

The sample holds a few counts of this clonotype. The gene calls are TRBV6-2 or TRBV6-3 and TRBJ2-3, with D hard to call. V was pared by 3 bases and J by 2 bases, with 12 bases between. Germline loops: CDR1 MNHEY, CDR2 SVGEGT. This CDR3 spans 15 amino acids. The chain's CDR3 is CASSYQSLDTDTQYF. DNA of the CDR3: TGTGCCAGCAGTTATCAGTCATTAGACACAGATACGCAGTATTTT.

The rearrangement links TRBV29-1 to TRBJ1-2; TRBD1 is a possible D gene (6 bases). The CDR3 covers 11 residues. CDR1 and CDR2 (germline): SQVTM, ANQGSEA. The V end was cut by 7 bases, the J end by 8 bases, with 14 bases between. In nucleotides, the CDR3 is TGCAGCGCCGCCCAGGGGTACGGCTACACCTTC. This gives the protein CSAAQGYGYTF. The full variable domain, with the rest looked up from reference TRBV29-1 and TRBJ1-2, is SAVISQKPSRDICQRGTSLTIQCQVDSQVTMMFWYRQQPGQSLTLIATANQGSEATYESGFVIDKFPISRPNLTFSTLTVSNMSPEDSSIYLCSAAQGYGYTFGSGTRLTVV.

This clonotype appeared many times. This chain links TRBV2 with TRBJ2-7, with TRBD1 identical over 7 bases. Germline V lookup: CDR1 SNHLY, CDR2 FYNNEI. CDR3 length: 13 residues. V was clipped by 3 bases and J by 3 bases; unmatched bases: 2. The CDR3 sequence is CASSDGDSYEQYF. The CDR3 nucleotides are TGTGCCAGCAGTGACGGGGACAGCTACGAGCAGTACTTC.

This clonotype turned up a few times. The chain carries TRBV7-9 and TRBJ2-1; no clear D gene. The CDR3 runs to 12 residues. V was clipped by 0 bases and J by 9 bases, with 6 bases between them. The germline gives CDR1 SEHNR, CDR2 FQNEAQ (reference sequence). CDR3 sequence (DNA): TGTGCCAGCAGCTTAGCGCGGATTGAGCAGTTCTTC. Protein product: CASSLARIEQFF.

The chain links TRBV29-1 to TRBJ2-7, with TRBD1 identical over 11 bases. Trimming took 7 bases from V and 4 from J; bases not matched to a gene: 6. The CDR3 contains 13 residues. Germline CDR1 and CDR2: SQVTM and ANQGSEA. The CDR3 reads CSAMGQGDYEQYF. CDR3 nucleotide sequence: TGCAGCGCTATGGGACAGGGGGATTACGAGCAGTACTTC.

This clonotype has only a few counts. The chain couples TRBV6-1 to TRBJ1-2; 12 bases are shared with TRBD1. CDR3 size: 14 residues. Trimming removed 8 bases from V and 4 bases from J; junction bases left unmatched: 5. The germline CDR1 and CDR2 sequences are MNHNS and SASEGT. The CDR3 sequence is CASSGTGGLYGYTF. For the CDR3, the DNA is TGTGCCAGCTCGGGGACAGGGGGCCTCTATGGCTACACCTTC.

This clonotype counts as medium-sized (0.01 to 0.1%). The chain combines TRBV28 with TRBJ2-7; TRBD1 is a possible D gene (6 bases). CDR1 is MDHEN and CDR2 is SYDVKM in the germline V gene. Trimming shortened V by 8 bases and J by 7 bases, and 24 bases separated the two germline ends. The CDR3 contains 15 residues. The CDR3 bases are TGTGCCAGCCGGCCGAGAGACAGGACGTCTTTGGAGCAGTACTTC. This sequence encodes CASRPRDRTSLEQYF.

Only a few counts were recorded for this clonotype. V and J are TRBV20-1 and TRBJ2-7, with 7 bases aligning to TRBD2. After removal of 2 bases from V and 3 bases from J, the junction contained 10 bases not matched to a gene. CDR1 and CDR2 (germline): DFQATT, SNEGSKA (reference sequence). The CDR3 spans 15 residues. The CDR3 loop is CSARLARGKGYEQYF. CDR3 bases: TGCAGTGCTAGACTGGCGCGGGGGAAAGGCTACGAGCAGTACTTC.

The chain recombines TRBV7-3 with TRBJ2-5; TRBD2 agrees at 10 bases. The J segment lost 5 bases and the V segment lost 5 bases, leaving 8 bases of the junction unmatched. CDR3 length equals 15 residues. Looked up from germline, CDR1 is SGHTA and CDR2 is FQGTGA. The CDR3 nucleotides are TGTGCCAGCAGCGCTCTAGCGGGAGCACTGGAGACCCAGTACTTC. Translation gives CASSALAGALETQYF.

This clonotype was seen ten or more times. The rearrangement uses TRBV4-2 and TRBJ2-3, with a tentative D call TRBD2 (5 bases). V lost 5 bases and J 0 bases, leaving 27 bases between the germline ends. Germline V gene lookup returns CDR1 LGHNA and CDR2 YNFKEQ. This CDR3 region has 20 residues. The CDR3 DNA is TGTGCCAGCAGCTCGAGGAATCTTCGGCTAGCACGCCCTAGCACAGATACGCAGTATTTT. Translation gives CASSSRNLRLARPSTDTQYF.

The genes are TRBV9 and TRBJ2-2; 10 nucleotides match TRBD1. The CDR3 extends over 17 amino acids. With 3 bases clipped from V and 7 bases from J, the junction kept 12 bases outside the gene matches. Germline CDR1 is SGDLS and CDR2 is YYNGEE. In DNA form, the CDR3 reads TGTGCCAGCAGCGAAAGTAGGGACAGGGGAAGAAACGGGGAGCTGTTTTTT. Its translation is CASSESRDRGRNGELFF.

The chain combines TRBV6-1 with TRBJ1-4; 9 nucleotides agree with TRBD1. This CDR3 is built from 15 residues. Germline values: CDR1 MNHNS, CDR2 SASEGT. Trimming removed 6 bases from V and 8 bases from J; junction bases left unmatched: 10. The CDR3 loop is CASSPQQGAPEKLFF. The CDR3 DNA sequence: TGTGCCAGCAGCCCACAACAGGGGGCTCCCGAAAAACTGTTTTTT.

This clonotype has just a few counts. The J gene is TRBJ2-1, the V gene TRBV5-4; D remains ambiguous. The CDR3 is made up of 14 amino acids. With 1 base removed from V and 9 bases from J, the gap between germline ends came to 14 bases. Germline values: CDR1 SGHNT, CDR2 YYREEE (reference sequence). This chain's CDR3 is CASSLHSLRSEQFF. In DNA form, the CDR3 reads TGTGCCAGCAGCTTGCACTCCCTGAGGAGTGAGCAGTTCTTC.

In its sample, this clonotype was seen a few times. The gene calls are TRBV27 and TRBJ1-4; D possibly corresponds to TRBD1 (5 bases). V lost 8 bases and J 0 bases, leaving 10 bases between the germline ends. The CDR3 has 14 residues. Looked up from germline, CDR1 is MNHEY and CDR2 is SMNVEV (reference sequence). The CDR3 is CASRRGATNEKLFF. The CDR3 region has the DNA TGTGCCAGCCGCAGAGGGGCAACTAATGAAAAACTGTTTTTT.

The rearrangement uses TRBV29-1 and TRBJ1-1, with D tentatively TRBD1 (5 bases). CDR1 is SQVTM and CDR2 is ANQGSEA in the germline V gene. The CDR3 is 12 amino acids. V was shortened by 5 bases and J by 5 bases, with 12 bases between the two germline ends. CDR3 DNA sequence: TGCAGCGTTCTGCAGGGATTTACTGAAGCTTTCTTT. Translated, it gives CSVLQGFTEAFF.

The chain employs TRBV29-1 and TRBJ2-1; 9 positions agree with TRBD2. This CDR3 is built from 16 residues. V was clipped by 3 bases and J by 2 bases; unmatched bases: 8. The germline V gene encodes CDR1 SQVTM and CDR2 ANQGSEA. CDR3 coding DNA: TGCAGCGTTGATTTAGGCGGGAGGGCCACCTACAATGAGCAGTTCTTC. Translated, it gives CSVDLGGRATYNEQFF.

The CDR3: CASSQYGEHTQYF. The DNA of the CDR3 is TGTGCCAGCAGCCAATACGGGGAACATACGCAGTATTTT. This sequence joins TRBV14 and TRBJ2-3, with D possibly being TRBD2 (5 bases). This CDR3 region has 13 residues. V was cut by 2 bases and J by 7 bases, with 10 bases left in between. Germline assignment: CDR1 SGHDN and CDR2 FVKESK. Filled out from reference TRBV14 and TRBJ2-3, the complete variable domain reads EAGVTQFPSHSVIEKGQTVTLRCDPISGHDNLYWYRRVMGKEIKFLLHFVKESKQDESGMPNNRFLAERTGGTYSTLKVQPAELEDSGVYFCASSQYGEHTQYFGPGTRLTVL.

This clonotype was observed a handful of times. The V gene is TRBV6-1, the J gene TRBJ2-1; the match to TRBD2 covers 9 bases. Germline V CDR1 and CDR2: MNHNS, SASEGT. V was clipped by 8 bases and J by 10 bases; unmatched bases: 15. The CDR3 spans 15 residues. As DNA, the CDR3 is TGTGCCAGCGGGGACGGACTAGCGACTACAATGGAGCAGTTCTTC. Its protein is CASGDGLATTMEQFF.

The chain joins TRBV20-1 to TRBJ2-7, with 12 bases lining up with TRBD2. Looked up from germline, CDR1 is DFQATT and CDR2 is SNEGSKA (reference sequence). J was trimmed by 2 bases and V by 6 bases; bases with no gene match: 2. This CDR3 comprises 13 residues. The CDR3 here is CSATSGGTYEQYF. Written as DNA, the CDR3 is TGCAGTGCAACTAGCGGGGGGACCTACGAGCAGTACTTC.

The J gene is TRBJ2-3, the V gene TRBV7-9, with a possible D match to TRBD2 (5 bases). The CDR3 sequence is 16 residues long. V lost 4 bases to trimming and J lost 0 bases, with 14 bases between them. Germline values: CDR1 SEHNR, CDR2 FQNEAQ (reference sequence). The CDR3 nucleotides are TGTGCCAGCAGCTCCAGCGGCCTCTCTAGCACAGATACGCAGTATTTT. Protein sequence: CASSSSGLSSTDTQYF.

This clonotype was counted a few times. The V gene is TRBV2, the J gene TRBJ1-2; unclear D gene. V shed 6 bases and J shed 7 bases, with 9 bases lying between them. CDR1 is SNHLY, CDR2 FYNNEI, per germline. The CDR3 spans 11 residues. The CDR3 DNA follows: TGTGCCAGCAGAGGAGGGCTTGGCTACACCTTC. Amino acid sequence: CASRGGLGYTF.

This clonotype has just a few counts. V usage is TRBV19 and J usage is TRBJ2-3; D unresolved. CDR3 length: 14 residues. Trimming cost V 2 bases and J 0 bases, with 6 bases left between them. CDR1 and CDR2 from the germline V gene are LNHDA and SQIVND (reference sequence). Written as DNA, the CDR3 is TGTGCCAGTAGTATACTACAGAGCACAGATACGCAGTATTTT. This codes for CASSILQSTDTQYF.

The genes are TRBV12-3 or TRBV12-4 and TRBJ1-1; 9 bases fit TRBD1. The V segment lost 6 bases and the J segment 1 base; nucleotides outside the gene matches: 0. The CDR3 length is 13 residues. The CDR3 DNA is TGTGCCAGCAGGGGACAGGGGAACACTGAAGCTTTCTTT. Translating gives CASRGQGNTEAFF.

The chain combines TRBV4-1 with TRBJ2-7; 10 bases are shared with TRBD2. CDR3 length equals 17 residues. V lost 4 bases and J lost 4; bases outside the gene matches: 13. In germline, CDR1 is MGHRA, CDR2 YSYEKL. The CDR3 spells CASSPPHGEREGYEQYF. The CDR3 DNA reads as TGCGCCAGCAGCCCCCCCCACGGGGAGCGGGAGGGATACGAGCAGTACTTC.